A single T cell receptor beta chain is shown here with its context. Its specificity is unknown. These data originate in a study of STAT5B mutations in CD4+ large granular lymphocyte leukemia. Study-wide context: Among healthy controls, a particular HLA allele went with more CDR3 'QG' motifs. Overall study results and limits: No patients shared main leukemic clonotypes, though roughly 27% appeared at low frequency elsewhere.

Germline V lookup: CDR1 MNHNS, CDR2 SASEGT. This CDR3 comprises 13 residues. V dropped 7 bases and J dropped 7; count of bases not matched to a gene: 3. In the original processing: Lowest detectable productive clonotype frequency was 2.59 x 10-5. The repertoire was sequenced with immunoSEQ multiplex PCR; TCRdb's copy has only in-frame clones and lacks some. V and J calls and clone size are copied from that table; D and trimming were computed from the DNA. The repertoire holds roughly 23,000 clones, with around 76% as singletons. Controls came from buffy coats of healthy blood donors. The rearrangement uses TRBV6-1 and TRBJ2-3, with 12 bases lining up with TRBD2. The specimen was CD4+ T cells from blood buffy coats. The TCR was taken from a human donor in good health. The CDR3 spells CASNGLAGNTQYF. The CDR3 region has the DNA TGTGCCAGCAACGGACTAGCGGGAAATACGCAGTATTTT.